This T cell receptor beta chain was obtained from a study of blood T cells in healthy people across ages. This CDR3 spans 13 amino acids. Germline V gene data show CDR1 as GTSNPN and CDR2 as SVGIG (reference sequence). The V and J ends lost 7 bases and 3 bases, in that order; junction bases with no gene match: 5. This clonotype occurred many times. A sample-barcoded 5' primer and a J-beta primer mix were used in a second PCR of about 7 to 11 cycles. One entry per CDR3 protein results from TCRdb running MiXCR on the 5' RACE reads. The sample has around 670,000 distinct CDR3 sequences, under 30% seen once.

The chain is built from TRBV30 and TRBJ2-1, with TRBD2 matching over 8 bases. Sequenced sample: blood. This clonotype originated in a woman aged 80 or over in good health. The CDR3 sequence: CAYSGGVYNEQFF. The DNA for the CDR3 is TGTGCCTACAGCGGGGGAGTCTACAATGAGCAGTTCTTC.